Listed below are T cell receptor beta chains from one sample, sequenced in a study of CD8 T cells in Susac syndrome. TCRdb redid the calling of the immunoSEQ multiplex PCR reads with MiXCR, one entry per CDR3 protein. The sample carries roughly 180,000 distinct CDR3 sequences, about 95% recorded once. Sequencing was performed on CD4+ T cells from PBMCs. The receptors come from a human donor in good health. Both conserved end residues are part of each CDR3.

v_call cdr3_aa
TRBV27 CASSYTSGRRSTDTQYF
TRBV6-6 CASSGSGYQETQYF
TRBV4-2 CASSQARNSEQYF
TRBV4-3 CASRGAPRGYTF
TRBV6-1 CASSSPKTSGTLDTQYF
TRBV6-5 CASSYDGAHGTQYF
TRBV28 CASSLRIAGGLHEQYF
TRBV27 CASSYGVAGNEQFF
TRBV30 CAWRQGYSTEAFF
TRBV3-1 CASSQGAEVRAFF
TRBV6-2/TRBV6-3 CASSYHLGEQFF
TRBV6-5 CASSYEDGETQYF
TRBV25-1 CASGRDSFYEQYF
TRBV15 CATSRARGPQETQYF
TRBV7-9 CASSLVPGGEYF
TRBV20-1 CSATPFLAGGLNEQFF
TRBV18 CASSTGTGNYGYTF
TRBV9 CASSVARSGEQYF
TRBV15 CATSSVGQGGGEQFF
TRBV25-1 CASSVSTGTNEKLFF
TRBV7-6 CASSPGLAGVHEQYF
TRBV29-1 CSVEALGTDTQYF
TRBV28 CASNSRTGQETQYF
TRBV6-2/TRBV6-3 CASSYGLAPYEQYF
TRBV15 CATSRETSGRNEQFF
TRBV29-1 CSVKRDTEAFF